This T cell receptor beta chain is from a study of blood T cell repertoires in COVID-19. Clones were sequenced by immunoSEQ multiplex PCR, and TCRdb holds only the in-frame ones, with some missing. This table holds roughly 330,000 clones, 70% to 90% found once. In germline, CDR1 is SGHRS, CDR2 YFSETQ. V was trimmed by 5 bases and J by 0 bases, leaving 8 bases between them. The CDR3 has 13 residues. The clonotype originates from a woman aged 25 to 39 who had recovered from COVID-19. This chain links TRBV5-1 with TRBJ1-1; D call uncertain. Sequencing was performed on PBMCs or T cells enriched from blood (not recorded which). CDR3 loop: CASRAQLNTEAFF. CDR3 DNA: TGCGCCAGCAGAGCACAGTTGAACACTGAAGCTTTCTTT.